Following are 17 T cell receptor beta chains from one sample sequenced in a study of read filtering for tumor transcriptome and immune sequencing. This library used about 400 ng RNA and molecular barcoded adaptors spanning alpha/delta and beta/gamma chains. TCRdb reprocessed the reads with MiXCR, giving one entry per CDR3 protein. The sample lists approximately 40,000 distinct CDR3 sequences, roughly 15% occurring once. Material for sequencing was a population of CD138-negative cells sorted from bone marrow. These receptors all come from a donor at least 40 years old with multiple myeloma.

This clonotype was seen repeatedly, ten times or more. This rearrangement joins TRBV5-1 to TRBJ2-3; D remains ambiguous. V lost 0 bases and J lost 0, with 14 bases in between. CDR1 is SGHRS, CDR2 YFSETQ, per germline. This CDR3 comprises 17 residues. CDR3 sequence: CASSLGGSHGSTDTQYF. For the CDR3, the DNA is TGCGCCAGCAGCTTGGGAGGTAGCCACGGAAGCACAGATACGCAGTATTTT. The full variable domain, its missing parts supplied by reference TRBV5-1 and TRBJ2-3, is KAGVTQTPRYLIKTRGQQVTLSCSPISGHRSVSWYQQTPGQGLQFLFEYFSETQRNKGNFPGRFSGRQFSNSRSEMNVSTLELGDSALYLCASSLGGSHGSTDTQYFGPGTRLTVL.

Concerning this clonotype itself: Possible read error: a much larger clone is one base away. The V gene is TRBV29-1, the J gene TRBJ2-2, with D possibly called TRBD1 or TRBD2 (6 bases each). The CDR3 spans 16 residues. Germline assignment: CDR1 SQVTM and CDR2 ANQGSEA. Trimming cost V 2 bases and J 0 bases, with 13 bases left between them. The CDR3 bases are TGCAGCGTTGAAAAGCCGGGGGCAGCGAACACCGGGGAGCTGTTTTTT. This gives the protein CSVEKPGAANTGELFF.

The V call is TRBV7-2, the J call TRBJ2-1, with 7 nucleotides matching TRBD2. Germline V gene data show CDR1 as SGHTA and CDR2 as FQGNSA. V gave up 8 bases and J gave up 2 bases; unmatched junction bases: 12. The CDR3 is 16 residues long. CDR3 DNA sequence: TGTGCCAGCCTGACCGGGACTACCTCTCCCTACAATGAGCAGTTCTTC. Translating it yields CASLTGTTSPYNEQFF.

The sample holds many counts of this clonotype. This chain connects TRBV7-3 to TRBJ2-1; TRBD2 matches at 7 bases. The J segment lost 8 bases and the V segment lost 2 bases, leaving 6 bases of the junction unmatched. Per the germline V gene, CDR1 is SGHTA and CDR2 is FQGTGA. This CDR3 spans 14 amino acids. This CDR3 reads CASSLVGGPDEQFF. DNA of the CDR3: TGTGCCAGCAGCTTAGTGGGAGGGCCGGATGAGCAGTTCTTC.

The V gene is TRBV29-1, the J gene TRBJ2-5; 9 nucleotides match TRBD2. This CDR3 has 17 amino acids. Germline loops: CDR1 SQVTM, CDR2 ANQGSEA. The V segment lost 4 bases and the J segment 5 bases; nucleotides outside the gene matches: 17. The CDR3 nucleotides read TGCAGCGTTGGTTCGAGCGGGAGGCCCTATAATGTGGAGACCCAGTACTTC. Protein sequence: CSVGSSGRPYNVETQYF.

This clonotype was counted ten times or more. The V gene is TRBV7-9, the J gene TRBJ2-1, with TRBD2 identical over 11 bases. The CDR3 extends over 13 amino acids. Germline V gives CDR1 SEHNR, CDR2 FQNEAQ (reference sequence). Germline trimming cut 5 bases from V and 13 bases from J; bases unmatched to any gene: 7. The chain's CDR3 is CASSRGTSGLQFF. The DNA of the CDR3 is TGTGCCAGCAGCCGCGGGACTAGCGGTCTTCAGTTCTTC. Variable domain in full (rest from reference TRBV7-9 and TRBJ2-1): DTGVSQNPRHKITKRGQNVTFRCDPISEHNRLYWYRQTLGQGPEFLTYFQNEAQLEKSRLLSDRFSAERPKGSFSTLEIQRTEQGDSAMYLCASSRGTSGLQFFGPGTRLTVL.

The genes are TRBV15 and TRBJ2-7; no firm D call. The CDR3 covers 16 residues. Trimming removed 0 bases from V and 0 bases from J, with 12 bases in between. Per germline, CDR1 LNHNV and CDR2 YYDKDF (reference sequence). Written as DNA, the CDR3 is TGTGCCACCAGCAGAGATCACACGGAGAGCTCCTACGAGCAGTACTTC. Residues: CATSRDHTESSYEQYF.

This chain links TRBV20-1 with TRBJ2-1; 10 bases map to TRBD1. The CDR3 covers 15 residues. J gave up 7 bases and V 3 bases, and 9 bases lay outside the gene matches. Germline assignment: CDR1 DFQATT and CDR2 SNEGSKA (reference sequence). CDR3 loop: CSASAPGQGINEQFF. The CDR3 DNA reads as TGCAGTGCTAGCGCACCGGGACAGGGGATAAATGAGCAGTTCTTC.

This clonotype was picked up many times. This chain uses TRBV29-1 with TRBJ2-3, with 11 nucleotides matching TRBD1. V lost 0 bases to trimming and J lost 0 bases; unmatched junction nucleotides: 14. Germline CDR1 SQVTM, CDR2 ANQGSEA. This CDR3 region has 20 residues. The CDR3 reads CSVEDLSGQGARLSTDTQYF. Written as DNA, the CDR3 is TGCAGCGTTGAAGATCTTTCAGGACAGGGGGCCCGTTTGAGCACAGATACGCAGTATTTT.

V and J are TRBV19 and TRBJ2-7, with a possible D match to TRBD2 (5 bases). CDR1 LNHDA and CDR2 SQIVND come from the germline V gene (reference sequence). The CDR3 consists of 11 residues. V gave up 3 bases and J gave up 7 bases, with 7 bases separating them. Written as DNA, the CDR3 is TGTGCCAGTAGTATCGGGGTGGAGCAGTACTTC. Its translation is CASSIGVEQYF.

This clonotype occurred many times. The rearrangement joins TRBV27 to TRBJ1-1; a weak D match, TRBD1 (5 bases). Germline V CDR1 and CDR2: MNHEY, SMNVEV (reference sequence). The CDR3 runs to 14 residues. V was trimmed by 7 bases and J by 1 base, leaving 13 bases between them. The CDR3 DNA reads as TGTGCCAGCACCTTAGGTGGGGGGAACACTGAAGCTTTCTTT. This gives the protein CASTLGGGNTEAFF.

The chain is built from TRBV29-1 and TRBJ1-2; tentatively, D is TRBD1 (5 bases). Germline assignment: CDR1 SQVTM and CDR2 ANQGSEA. CDR3 length: 12 amino acids. The V gene lost 7 bases and the J gene lost 4 bases, with 13 bases spanning the gap. CDR3 in amino acids: CSGAGGGYGYTF. The CDR3 bases are TGCAGCGGAGCCGGGGGGGGCTATGGCTACACCTTC.

Only a few counts were recorded for this clonotype. This may come from a read error, since a much larger clone is one base off. This rearrangement joins TRBV11-3 to TRBJ2-5; D unresolved. Trimming stripped 4 bases from V and 7 bases from J, with 13 bases between. The CDR3 loop spans 13 amino acids. Germline-derived CDR1 and CDR2 are SGHNT and YENEEA. For the CDR3, the DNA is TGTGCCAGCAGCTCATCAATGGAAGGGACCCAGTACTTC. This gives the protein CASSSSMEGTQYF. Full variable domain (outside the CDR3, taken from reference TRBV11-3 and TRBJ2-5): EAGVVQSPRYKIIEKKQPVAFWCNPISGHNTLYWYLQNLGQGPELLIRYENEEAVDDSQLPKDRFSAERLKGVDSTLKIQPAELGDSAVYLCASSSSMEGTQYFGPGTRLLVL.

This clonotype was observed a few times. The V gene is TRBV2, the J gene TRBJ2-1; D may be TRBD2 (5 bases). V lost 5 bases and J lost 0, with 11 bases in between. This CDR3 comprises 15 residues. Germline V gene lookup returns CDR1 SNHLY and CDR2 FYNNEI. For the CDR3, the DNA is TGTGCCAGCAGTATTAGCGTCGGCTCCTACAATGAGCAGTTCTTC. Translated: CASSISVGSYNEQFF.

This clonotype was seen only a few times. V usage is TRBV27 and J usage is TRBJ2-7, with 12 bases matching TRBD2. The CDR3 totals 15 residues. Germline V gene lookup returns CDR1 MNHEY and CDR2 SMNVEV (reference sequence). The V and J ends lost 3 bases and 7 bases, in that order; junction bases with no gene match: 7. The CDR3 DNA is TGTGCCAGCAGTTTTGCTAGCGGGAGGGCCGGGGAGCAGTACTTC. Its translation: CASSFASGRAGEQYF.

With regard to this clonotype: A read error may explain this, as a much larger clone is one base away. V is TRBV20-1 and J is TRBJ2-1, with D possibly being TRBD2 (7 bases). The V end lost 2 bases, the J end lost 12 bases, and 14 bases lay between the germline ends. Germline loops: CDR1 DFQATT, CDR2 SNEGSKA (reference sequence). This CDR3 has 12 residues. The CDR3 protein is CSARMGGLRQFF. In DNA form, the CDR3 reads TGCAGTGCTAGAATGGGGGGGCTAAGGCAGTTCTTC.

This rearrangement joins TRBV6-4 to TRBJ2-6, with a tentative D call TRBD2 (5 bases). This CDR3 region has 15 residues. V was pared by 5 bases and J by 0 bases, with 8 bases between. Looked up from germline, CDR1 is MRHNA and CDR2 is SNTAGT. The CDR3 nucleotides read TGTGCCAGCAGTCCGGGAAACTCTGGGGCCAACGTCCTGACTTTC. Translating gives CASSPGNSGANVLTF.